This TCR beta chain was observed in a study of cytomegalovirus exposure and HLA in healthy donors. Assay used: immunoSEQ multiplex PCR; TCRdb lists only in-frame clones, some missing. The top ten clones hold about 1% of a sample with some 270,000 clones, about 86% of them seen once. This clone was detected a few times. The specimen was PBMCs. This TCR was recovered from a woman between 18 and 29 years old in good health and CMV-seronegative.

The chain's CDR3 is CAISESRGSYEQYF. The CDR3 nucleotides are TGTGCCATCAGTGAGTCTAGGGGCTCCTACGAGCAGTACTTC. This chain links TRBV10-3 with TRBJ2-7; perhaps TRBD1 as D (5 bases). Germline V lookup: CDR1 ENHRY, CDR2 SYGVKD. The CDR3 covers 14 residues. With 0 bases removed from V and 0 bases from J, the gap between germline ends came to 6 bases.